Following are 6 T cell receptor beta chains from one sample sequenced in a study of cytotoxic CD8 clonotypes in ibrutinib-treated CLL. The data were produced by immunoSEQ multiplex PCR, yet TCRdb's version contains in-frame clones alone and is incomplete. Of around 140,000 clones listed, approximately 80% are singletons. Sequencing used PBMCs, obtained after 24 months of ibrutinib treatment. Receptor source: a human donor with chronic lymphocytic leukemia.

The rearrangement joins TRBV28 to TRBJ2-6; 7 nucleotides align to TRBD1. Germline V gene data show CDR1 as MDHEN and CDR2 as SYDVKM. V was clipped by 7 bases and J by 0 bases; unmatched bases: 3. CDR3 size: 15 residues. DNA of the CDR3: TGTGCCAGCATATCAGGGGGCTCTGGGGCCAACGTCCTGACTTTC. This codes for CASISGGSGANVLTF.

This clone was found a few times. The genes are TRBV6-1 and TRBJ2-7, with a possible D match to TRBD1 (6 bases). With 4 bases removed from V and 12 bases from J, the gap between germline ends came to 28 bases. The germline V gene encodes CDR1 MNHNS and CDR2 SASEGT. The CDR3 totals 16 residues. The CDR3 spells CASSARRTGNAIRGYF. Here the CDR3 DNA reads TGTGCCAGCAGTGCCCGCCGTACAGGGAATGCTATACGGGGGTACTTC.

The genes are TRBV6-5 and TRBJ2-2; unclear D gene. CDR1 is MNHEY and CDR2 is SVGAGI in the germline V gene. CDR3 length: 13 residues. V was trimmed by 0 bases and J by 5 bases, leaving 4 bases between them. DNA for the CDR3: TGTGCCAGCAGTTACTCGATTACCGGGGAGCTGTTTTTT. Encoded protein: CASSYSITGELFF.

Comment on this clone: The same CDR3 can be traced to other DNA sequences in this sample. The chain recombines TRBV5-1 with TRBJ2-5; D is unresolved. V was trimmed by 4 bases and J by 5 bases, leaving 9 bases between them. The CDR3 has 12 amino acids. Germline CDR1 reads SGHRS; CDR2 reads YFSETQ. This chain's CDR3 is CASSRSGETQYF. CDR3 sequence (DNA): TGCGCCAGCAGCCGGAGTGGGGAGACCCAGTACTTC.

The rearrangement links TRBV18 to TRBJ1-1, with TRBD1 identical over 9 bases. V lost 2 bases, J lost 6 bases, and 4 bases stayed unmatched. CDR3 length: 14 amino acids. Germline loops: CDR1 KGHSH, CDR2 LQKENI. The CDR3 DNA reads TGTGCCAGCTCACCATGGGACAGGGTCGCTGAAGCTTTCTTT. Its translation is CASSPWDRVAEAFF.

This chain links TRBV6-5 with TRBJ1-1; possible D gene TRBD1, 6 bases. The CDR3 is made up of 14 amino acids. The germline V gene has CDR1 MNHEY and CDR2 SVGAGI. Trimming left V 5 bases short and J 4 bases short, with 14 bases between. The CDR3 coding sequence is TGTGCCAGCAGTCCAAGGGGGGAGGGCACTGAAGCTTTCTTT. The encoded protein is CASSPRGEGTEAFF.